This TCR beta chain originates from a study of cytomegalovirus exposure and HLA in healthy donors. Study-level information: Later analysis reported that the approximately 130 validation repertoires shared the platform of the roughly 700 first-cohort repertoires. Whole-study results and caveats: That first-cohort TCR clusters tended to co-occur in the roughly 110 validation repertoires was found in a later analysis. According to the study, 160 or so TCR beta chains were cytomegalovirus-associated.

About this clone itself: Its target is not known.

This CDR3 has 15 amino acids. V was clipped by 6 bases and J by 9 bases; unmatched bases: 8. In germline, CDR1 is LNHDA, CDR2 SQIVND (reference sequence). Using immunoSEQ multiplex PCR, the repertoire was profiled, and TCRdb retains in-frame clones only, with some absent. The sample records 130,000 to 150,000 clones, just over 90% being singletons. The genes are TRBV19 and TRBJ1-6; 10 bases map to TRBD1. The sequencing sample was made of PBMCs. This clonotype originated in a man between 18 and 29 years old in good health and CMV-seronegative. The CDR3 bases are TGTGCCAGTAGCCGACAGGGGGCGCGGAGTTCACCCCTCCACTTT. Protein sequence: CASSRQGARSSPLHF.